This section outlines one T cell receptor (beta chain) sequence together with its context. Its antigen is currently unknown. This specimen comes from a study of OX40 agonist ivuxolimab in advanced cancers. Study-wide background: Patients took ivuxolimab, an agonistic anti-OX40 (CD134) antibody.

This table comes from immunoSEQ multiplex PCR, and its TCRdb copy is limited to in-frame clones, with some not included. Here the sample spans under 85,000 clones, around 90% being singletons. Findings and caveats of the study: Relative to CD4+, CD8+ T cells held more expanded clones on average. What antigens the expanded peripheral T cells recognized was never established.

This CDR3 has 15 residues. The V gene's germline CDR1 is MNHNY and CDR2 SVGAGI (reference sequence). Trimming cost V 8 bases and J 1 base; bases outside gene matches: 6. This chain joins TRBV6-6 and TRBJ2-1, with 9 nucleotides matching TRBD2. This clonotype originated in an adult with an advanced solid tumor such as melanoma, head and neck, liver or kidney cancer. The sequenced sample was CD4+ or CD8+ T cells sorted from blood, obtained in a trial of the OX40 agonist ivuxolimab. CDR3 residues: CASGIAGASYNEQFF. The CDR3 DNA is TGTGCCAGCGGGATAGCGGGAGCTTCCTACAATGAGCAGTTCTTC.